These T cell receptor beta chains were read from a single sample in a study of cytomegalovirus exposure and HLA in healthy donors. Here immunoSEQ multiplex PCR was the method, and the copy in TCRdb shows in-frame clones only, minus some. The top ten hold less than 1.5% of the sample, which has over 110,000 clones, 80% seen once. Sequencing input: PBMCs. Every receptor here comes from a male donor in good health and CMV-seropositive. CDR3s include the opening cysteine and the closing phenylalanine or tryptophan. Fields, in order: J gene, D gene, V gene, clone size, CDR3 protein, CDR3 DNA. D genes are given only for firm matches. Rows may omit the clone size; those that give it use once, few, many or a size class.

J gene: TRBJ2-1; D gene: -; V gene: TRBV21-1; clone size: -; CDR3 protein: CASSKEGAGWGDEQFF; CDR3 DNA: TGTGCCAGCAGCAAAGAGGGAGCAGGCTGGGGGGATGAGCAGTTCTTC
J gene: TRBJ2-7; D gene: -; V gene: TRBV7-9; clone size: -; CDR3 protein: CASSLEGHSSYEQYF; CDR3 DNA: TGTGCCAGCAGCTTAGAGGGACATTCCTCCTACGAGCAGTACTTC
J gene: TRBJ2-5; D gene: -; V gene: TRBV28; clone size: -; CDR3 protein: CASTSRRQPQETQYF; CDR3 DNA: TGTGCCAGCACCTCGAGGAGGCAACCACAAGAGACCCAGTACTTC
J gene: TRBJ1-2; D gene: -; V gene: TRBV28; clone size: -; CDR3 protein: CASSPDKSGAGYTF; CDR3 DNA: TGTGCCAGCAGTCCAGATAAGTCAGGGGCTGGCTACACCTTC
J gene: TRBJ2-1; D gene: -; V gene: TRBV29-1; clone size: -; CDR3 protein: CSVRGLIDEQFF; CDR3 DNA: TGCAGCGTACGGGGATTAATCGATGAGCAGTTCTTC
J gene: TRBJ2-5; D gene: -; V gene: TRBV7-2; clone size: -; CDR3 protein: CASSSTGEIQGTQYF; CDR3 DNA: TGTGCCAGCAGCTCCACGGGAGAGATCCAAGGGACCCAGTACTTC
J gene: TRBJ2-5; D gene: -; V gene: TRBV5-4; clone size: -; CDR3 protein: CASSGGLQETQYF; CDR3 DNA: TGTGCCAGCAGCGGGGGACTCCAAGAGACCCAGTACTTC
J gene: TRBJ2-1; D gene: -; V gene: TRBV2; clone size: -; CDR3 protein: CASSDRIDNEQFF; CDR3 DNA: TGTGCCAGCAGTGACAGGATCGACAATGAGCAGTTCTTC
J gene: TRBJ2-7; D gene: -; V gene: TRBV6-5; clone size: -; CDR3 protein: CASSYFSGATYEQYF; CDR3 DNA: TGTGCCAGCAGTTACTTTTCAGGGGCGACCTACGAGCAGTACTTC
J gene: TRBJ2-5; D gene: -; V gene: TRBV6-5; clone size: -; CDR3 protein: CASTRDSGGTQYF; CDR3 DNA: TGTGCCAGCACCCGGGACTCAGGGGGGACCCAGTACTTC
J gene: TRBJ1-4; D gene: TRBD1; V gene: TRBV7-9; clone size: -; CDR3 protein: CASSSGDRGSNEKLFF; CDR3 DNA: TGTGCCAGCAGCTCTGGGGACAGGGGAAGTAATGAAAAACTGTTTTTT
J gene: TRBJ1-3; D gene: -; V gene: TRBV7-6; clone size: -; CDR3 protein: CASSLDGSSGNTIYF; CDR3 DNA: TGTGCCAGCAGCTTAGACGGTAGCTCTGGAAACACCATATATTTT
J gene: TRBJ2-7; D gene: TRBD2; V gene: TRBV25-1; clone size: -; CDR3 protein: CASSVASGGTYEQYF; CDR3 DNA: TGTGCCAGCAGTGTTGCTAGCGGGGGGACCTACGAGCAGTACTTC
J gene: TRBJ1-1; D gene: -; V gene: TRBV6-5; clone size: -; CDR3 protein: CASKGTQDEAFF; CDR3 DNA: TGTGCCAGCAAGGGGACACAGGATGAAGCTTTCTTT
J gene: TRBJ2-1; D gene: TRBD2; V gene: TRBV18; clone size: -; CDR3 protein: CASRLWEGQYNEQFF; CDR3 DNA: TGTGCCAGCCGACTGTGGGAGGGCCAGTACAATGAGCAGTTCTTC
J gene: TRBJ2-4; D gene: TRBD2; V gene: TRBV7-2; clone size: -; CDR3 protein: CASSLEMWTSGTNIQYF; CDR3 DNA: TGTGCCAGCAGCTTAGAGATGTGGACTAGCGGGACCAACATTCAGTACTTC
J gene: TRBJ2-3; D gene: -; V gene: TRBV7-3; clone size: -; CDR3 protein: CASSPFGGRITDTQYF; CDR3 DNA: TGTGCCAGCAGCCCCTTCGGAGGGCGGATCACAGATACGCAGTATTTT
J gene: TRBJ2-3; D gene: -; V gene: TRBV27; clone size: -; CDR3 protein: CASSLWTGTDTQYF; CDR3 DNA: TGTGCCAGCAGTTTATGGACAGGCACAGATACGCAGTATTTT
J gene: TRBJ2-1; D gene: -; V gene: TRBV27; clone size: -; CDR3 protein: CASTLRPGKLNEQFF; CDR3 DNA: TGTGCCAGCACCCTTAGACCCGGGAAGTTGAATGAGCAGTTCTTC
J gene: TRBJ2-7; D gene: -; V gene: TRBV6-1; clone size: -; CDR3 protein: CASSPGSLSYEQYF; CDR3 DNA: TGTGCCAGCAGCCCCGGGAGTCTCTCCTACGAGCAGTACTTC
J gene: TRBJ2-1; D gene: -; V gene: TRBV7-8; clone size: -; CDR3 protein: CASSLVLDEQFF; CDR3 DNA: TGTGCCAGCAGCTTAGTCCTTGATGAGCAGTTCTTC
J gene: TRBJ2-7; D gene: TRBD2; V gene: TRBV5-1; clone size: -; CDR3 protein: CASSSTLTSGISYEQYF; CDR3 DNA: TGCGCCAGCAGCTCGACACTAACTAGCGGGATCTCCTACGAGCAGTACTTC
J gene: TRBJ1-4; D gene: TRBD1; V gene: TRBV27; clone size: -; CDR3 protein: CASSFPGQGSNEKLFF; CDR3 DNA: TGTGCCAGCAGTTTCCCAGGACAGGGCAGTAATGAAAAACTGTTTTTT
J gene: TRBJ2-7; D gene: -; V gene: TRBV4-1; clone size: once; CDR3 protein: CASSQDRVASDEQYF; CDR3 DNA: TGCGCCAGCAGCCAAGATAGGGTAGCGTCCGACGAGCAGTACTTC
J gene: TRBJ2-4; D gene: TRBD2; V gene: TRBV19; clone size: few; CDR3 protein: CASSPTSGGKEVIQYF; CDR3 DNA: TGTGCCAGTAGCCCGACTAGCGGGGGGAAGGAGGTCATTCAGTACTTC
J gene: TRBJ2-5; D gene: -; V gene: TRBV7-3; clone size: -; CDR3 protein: CASSPDGEETQYF; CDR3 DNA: TGTGCCAGCAGCCCAGACGGAGAAGAGACCCAGTACTTC
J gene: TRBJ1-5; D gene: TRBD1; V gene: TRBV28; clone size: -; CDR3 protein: CASSLPGQGPIQPQHF; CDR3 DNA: TGTGCCAGCAGTCTTCCGGGACAGGGTCCAATCCAGCCCCAGCATTTT
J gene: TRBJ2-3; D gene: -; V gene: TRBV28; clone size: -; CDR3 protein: CASSFIADTQYF; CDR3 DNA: TGTGCCAGCAGTTTTATCGCAGATACGCAGTATTTT
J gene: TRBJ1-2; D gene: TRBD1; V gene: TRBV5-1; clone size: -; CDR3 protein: CASRAGQGKGGYTF; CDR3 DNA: TGCGCCAGCAGAGCGGGACAGGGTAAGGGTGGCTACACCTTC
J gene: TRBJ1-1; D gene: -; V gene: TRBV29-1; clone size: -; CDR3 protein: CSVGVRGVLRTEAFF; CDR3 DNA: TGCAGCGTTGGAGTAAGAGGTGTCCTCCGCACTGAAGCTTTCTTT
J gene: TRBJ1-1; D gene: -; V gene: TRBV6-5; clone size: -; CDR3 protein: CASSSTGNTEAFF; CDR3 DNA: TGTGCCAGCAGTTCGACAGGGAACACTGAAGCTTTCTTT
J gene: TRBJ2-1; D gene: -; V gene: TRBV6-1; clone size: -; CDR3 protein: CASSETKPPQFF; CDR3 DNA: TGTGCCAGCAGTGAAACAAAACCGCCGCAGTTCTTC
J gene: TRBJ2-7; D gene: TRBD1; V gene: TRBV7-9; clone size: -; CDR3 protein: CSSSSGQGFSYEQYF; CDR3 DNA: TGTTCCAGCAGCTCGGGACAGGGGTTTTCGTACGAGCAGTACTTC
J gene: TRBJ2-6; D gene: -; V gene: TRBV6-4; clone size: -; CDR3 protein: CASSEIADRGFGANVLTF; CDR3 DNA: TGTGCCAGCAGTGAGATAGCGGACCGTGGTTTTGGGGCCAACGTCCTGACTTTC
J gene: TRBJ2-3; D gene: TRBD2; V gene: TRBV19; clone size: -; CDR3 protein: CASSTSGRADTQYF; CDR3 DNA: TGTGCCAGTAGTACTAGCGGGAGGGCCGATACGCAGTATTTT
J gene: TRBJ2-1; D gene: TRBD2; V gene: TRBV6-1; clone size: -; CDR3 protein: CASRRGTVNEQFF; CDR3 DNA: TGTGCCTCTAGGCGGGGGACGGTCAATGAGCAGTTCTTC
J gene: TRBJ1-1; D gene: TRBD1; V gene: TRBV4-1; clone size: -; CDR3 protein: CASSQGHEGAGTEAFF; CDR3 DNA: TGCGCCAGCAGCCAGGGACACGAGGGGGCTGGCACTGAAGCTTTCTTT
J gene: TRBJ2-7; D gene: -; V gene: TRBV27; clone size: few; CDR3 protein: CASSAPGPGRKEQYF; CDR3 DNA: TGTGCCAGCAGTGCCCCGGGACCCGGGAGAAAGGAGCAGTACTTC
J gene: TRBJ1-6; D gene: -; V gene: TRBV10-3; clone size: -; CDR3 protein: CAISDRRRSSYNSPLHF; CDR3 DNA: TGTGCCATCAGCGACAGGAGAAGGAGCTCCTATAATTCACCCCTCCACTTT
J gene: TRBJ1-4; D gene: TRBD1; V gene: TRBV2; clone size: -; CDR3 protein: CASILDRVTEKLFF; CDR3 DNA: TGTGCCAGCATTCTCGACAGGGTTACGGAAAAACTGTTTTTT
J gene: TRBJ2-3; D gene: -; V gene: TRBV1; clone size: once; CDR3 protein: CTSSQAAEGGSDTQYF; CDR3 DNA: TGCACCAGCAGCCAAGCAGCGGAGGGTGGGTCAGATACGCAGTATTTT
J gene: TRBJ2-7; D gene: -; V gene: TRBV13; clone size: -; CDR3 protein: CASSLGNSVGEQYF; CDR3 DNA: TGTGCCAGCAGCTTAGGGAATTCTGTCGGCGAGCAGTACTTC
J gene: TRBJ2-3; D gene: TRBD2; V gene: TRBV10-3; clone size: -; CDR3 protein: CAIRGLADTDTQYF; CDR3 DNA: TGTGCCATCAGAGGACTAGCCGATACAGATACGCAGTATTTT
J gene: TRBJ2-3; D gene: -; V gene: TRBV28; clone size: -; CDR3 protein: CASSLIQGTTDTQYF; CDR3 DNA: TGTGCCAGCAGTCTTATTCAGGGCACCACAGATACGCAGTATTTT
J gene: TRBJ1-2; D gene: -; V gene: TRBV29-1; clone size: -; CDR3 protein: CSVEDGRTTYGYTF; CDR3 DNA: TGCAGCGTTGAAGATGGTAGAACTACCTATGGCTACACCTTC
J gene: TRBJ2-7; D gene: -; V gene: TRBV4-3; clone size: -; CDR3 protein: CASSQVDRSSYEQYF; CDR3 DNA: TGCGCCAGCAGCCAAGTCGACAGGAGCTCCTACGAGCAGTACTTC
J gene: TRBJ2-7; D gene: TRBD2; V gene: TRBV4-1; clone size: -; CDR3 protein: CASSQGGTNYEQYF; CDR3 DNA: TGCGCCAGCAGCCAAGGGGGGACTAACTACGAGCAGTACTTC
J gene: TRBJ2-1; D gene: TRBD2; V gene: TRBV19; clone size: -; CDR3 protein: CASSQSGRGNEQFF; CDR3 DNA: TGTGCCAGTAGCCAAAGCGGGAGAGGGAATGAGCAGTTCTTC
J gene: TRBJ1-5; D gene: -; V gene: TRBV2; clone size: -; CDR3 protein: CASRGYSNQPQHF; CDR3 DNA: TGTGCCAGCCGGGGGTATAGCAATCAGCCCCAGCATTTT
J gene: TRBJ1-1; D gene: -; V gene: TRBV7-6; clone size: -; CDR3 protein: CASSLATGLIAEAFF; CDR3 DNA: TGTGCCAGCAGCTTAGCGACAGGCCTTATCGCTGAAGCTTTCTTT
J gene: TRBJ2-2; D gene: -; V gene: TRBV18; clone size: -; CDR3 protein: CASSPYLAANTGELFF; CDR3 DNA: TGTGCCAGCTCACCATACCTAGCTGCGAACACCGGGGAGCTGTTTTTT
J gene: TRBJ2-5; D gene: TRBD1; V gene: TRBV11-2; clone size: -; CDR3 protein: CASRVSGGAVETQYF; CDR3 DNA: TGTGCCAGCAGAGTCTCAGGGGGCGCGGTAGAGACCCAGTACTTC
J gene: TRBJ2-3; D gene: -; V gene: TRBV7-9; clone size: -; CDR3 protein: CASSPDSFGGTDTQYF; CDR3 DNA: TGTGCCAGCAGCCCCGACAGTTTTGGAGGCACAGATACGCAGTATTTT
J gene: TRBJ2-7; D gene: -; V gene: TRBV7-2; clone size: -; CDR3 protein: CASREMRGEQYF; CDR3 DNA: TGTGCCAGCAGGGAGATGAGAGGGGAGCAGTACTTC
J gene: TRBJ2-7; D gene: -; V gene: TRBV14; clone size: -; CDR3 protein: CASSVGNEQYF; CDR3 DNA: TGTGCCAGCAGCGTGGGCAACGAGCAGTACTTC
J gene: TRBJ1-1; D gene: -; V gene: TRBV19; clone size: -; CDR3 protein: CASSIGGAEAFF; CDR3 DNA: TGTGCCAGTAGTATTGGAGGGGCTGAAGCTTTCTTT
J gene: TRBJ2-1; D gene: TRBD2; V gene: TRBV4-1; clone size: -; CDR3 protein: CASSQETGREYNEQFF; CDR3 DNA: TGCGCCAGCAGCCAGGAGACCGGGAGGGAGTACAATGAGCAGTTCTTC
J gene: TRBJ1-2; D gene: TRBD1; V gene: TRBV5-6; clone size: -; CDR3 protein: CASSLWPTGDVGGYTF; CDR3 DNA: TGTGCCAGCAGCTTGTGGCCAACAGGGGACGTAGGTGGCTACACCTTC
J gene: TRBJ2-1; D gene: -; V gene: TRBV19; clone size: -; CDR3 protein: CASSHGGDSYNEQFF; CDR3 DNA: TGTGCCAGTAGTCACGGGGGAGATTCCTACAATGAGCAGTTCTTC
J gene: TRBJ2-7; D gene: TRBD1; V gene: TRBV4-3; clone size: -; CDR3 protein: CASSPGQGATYEQYF; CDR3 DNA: TGCGCCAGCAGCCCAGGACAGGGGGCAACCTACGAGCAGTACTTC